Listed here are 26 T cell receptor beta chains from one sample, sequenced in a study of T-cell memory formation after mild COVID-19. Each CDR3 protein is one row after TCRdb ran MiXCR on the 5' RACE reads. The top ten hold 20% to 25% of the sample, which has 290,000 or so distinct CDR3 sequences, roughly a fifth seen once. The sequenced sample was PBMCs or a T cell subset sorted from them (not recorded which). These receptor sequences come from a man aged 18 to 30 who had mild COVID-19 (a few samples of this study predate the infection). Cell type and time point are not known.

The J gene is TRBJ2-1, the V gene TRBV7-2; 8 bases line up with TRBD1. Germline V lookup: CDR1 SGHTA, CDR2 FQGNSA. The CDR3 length is 14 residues. The trim removed 5 bases at V and 7 bases at J, leaving 7 bases unmatched. Here the CDR3 DNA reads TGTGCCAGCAGCGTTCGGACAGGGATAAATGAGCAGTTCTTC. It codes for CASSVRTGINEQFF.

This clonotype occurred a few times. The chain carries TRBV29-1 and TRBJ2-2; 7 bases map to TRBD1. Germline V gene sequence: CDR1 SQVTM, CDR2 ANQGSEA. The CDR3 is made up of 16 amino acids. V lost 4 bases to trimming and J lost 1 base; unmatched junction nucleotides: 9. CDR3 sequence: CSVVGQGVKNTGELFF. The CDR3 coding sequence is TGCAGCGTTGTTGGGCAGGGGGTCAAGAACACCGGGGAGCTGTTTTTT.

This chain connects TRBV5-1 to TRBJ2-5, with 8 nucleotides matching TRBD1. Germline CDR1 and CDR2: SGHRS and YFSETQ. The junction had 18 bases not matched to a gene; V was cut back by 3 bases and J by 2 bases. The CDR3 runs to 19 residues. Here the CDR3 reads CASSSRVPGQVGGQETQYF. DNA for the CDR3: TGCGCCAGCAGCTCAAGAGTCCCGGGACAGGTCGGGGGTCAAGAGACCCAGTACTTC.

The chain carries TRBV20-1 and TRBJ1-6; 9 bases are a match to TRBD1. Trimming removed 3 bases from V and 10 bases from J; junction bases left unmatched: 10. In germline, CDR1 is DFQATT, CDR2 SNEGSKA (reference sequence). The length of the CDR3 is 15 residues. The CDR3 DNA sequence: TGCAGTGCTAGCCCCTCCGGGACAGGGAGATCACCCCTCCACTTT. Its protein product is CSASPSGTGRSPLHF.

Only a few counts were recorded for this clonotype. V and J are TRBV20-1 and TRBJ2-2, with no clear D. The V gene's germline CDR1 is DFQATT and CDR2 SNEGSKA (reference sequence). The CDR3 has 14 amino acids. V was shortened by 5 bases and J by 8 bases, with 18 bases between the two germline ends. The CDR3 loop is CSAFRSTLGGELFF. CDR3 coding DNA: TGCAGTGCTTTTAGGAGCACCCTGGGGGGGGAGCTGTTTTTT.

This clonotype showed up many times. J is TRBJ2-1 and V is TRBV4-3; D uncertain. Germline CDR1 LGHNA, CDR2 YSLEER. The CDR3 extends over 14 amino acids. V lost 0 bases to trimming and J lost 8 bases, with 11 bases between them. The CDR3, as DNA: TGCGCCAGCAGCCAAGACGTAAGTTTCGATGAGCAGTTCTTC. Amino acid sequence: CASSQDVSFDEQFF.

The gene calls are TRBV19 and TRBJ2-7, with D perhaps matching TRBD1 (7 bases). The CDR3 spans 15 residues. Trimming cost V 3 bases and J 3 bases, with 15 bases left between them. The germline V gene encodes CDR1 LNHDA and CDR2 SQIVND (reference sequence). The CDR3 is CASSIGQGGNYEQYV. In DNA form, the CDR3 reads TGTGCCAGTAGTATTGGCCAGGGGGGAAACTACGAGCAGTACGTC.

This clonotype came up a few times. V gene TRBV18 combines with J gene TRBJ1-2; D perhaps matches TRBD1 (5 bases). The CDR3 sequence is 16 residues long. The V gene's germline CDR1 is KGHSH and CDR2 LQKENI. Trimming cost V 4 bases and J 0 bases, with 15 bases left between them. CDR3 region: CASSRSDSSSNYGYTF. CDR3 DNA: TGTGCCAGCTCACGATCAGACAGTTCTTCTAACTATGGCTACACCTTC.

The chain recombines TRBV3-1 with TRBJ1-2; tentatively, D is TRBD1 (5 bases). The V end was cut by 0 bases, the J end by 4 bases, with 18 bases between. The CDR3 runs to 17 residues. Germline V lookup: CDR1 LGHDT, CDR2 YNNKEL (reference sequence). The CDR3 nucleotides read TGTGCCAGCAGCCAAGATCGGTACAACGGGGGGTTCTATGGCTACACCTTC. Translating it yields CASSQDRYNGGFYGYTF.

This clonotype was seen more than once but under ten times. V gene TRBV15 combines with J gene TRBJ2-2, with D unclear. The CDR3 length is 12 residues. Looked up from germline, CDR1 is LNHNV and CDR2 is YYDKDF (reference sequence). V was cut by 1 base and J by 7 bases, with 4 bases left in between. The CDR3 DNA sequence: TGTGCCACCAGCAGAGCGGGCGGGGAGCTGTTTTTT. Encoded protein: CATSRAGGELFF. The complete variable domain, with remaining parts taken from reference TRBV15 and TRBJ2-2, reads DAMVIQNPRYQVTQFGKPVTLSCSQTLNHNVMYWYQQKSSQAPKLLFHYYDKDFNNEADTPDNFQSRRPNTSFCFLDIRSPGLGDTAMYLCATSRAGGELFFGEGSRLTVL.

The chain joins TRBV3-1 to TRBJ1-1; the D is unclear. V lost 1 base, J lost 6 bases, and 3 bases lay in between. Germline V gives CDR1 LGHDT, CDR2 YNNKEL (reference sequence). The CDR3 covers 11 residues. The CDR3 loop reads CASSQASEAFF. CDR3 DNA: TGTGCCAGCAGCCAAGCTTCTGAAGCTTTCTTT. Full variable domain (missing parts from reference TRBV3-1 and TRBJ1-1): DTAVSQTPKYLVTQMGNDKSIKCEQNLGHDTMYWYKQDSKKFLKIMFSYNNKELIINETVPNRFSPKSPDKAHLNLHINSLELGDSAVYFCASSQASEAFFGQGTRLTVV.

J is TRBJ2-7 and V is TRBV2, with a tentative D call TRBD2 (6 bases). The germline V gene has CDR1 SNHLY and CDR2 FYNNEI. V gave up 7 bases and J gave up 0 bases, with 16 bases separating them. The CDR3 covers 15 residues. In DNA, the CDR3 is TGTGCCAGCACTGACCATACCGGGAGCTCCTACGAGCAGTACTTC. Its protein product is CASTDHTGSSYEQYF.

The chain combines TRBV2 with TRBJ2-5; D unresolved. The CDR3 spans 12 residues. Germline CDR1 and CDR2: SNHLY and FYNNEI. Trimming shortened V by 5 bases and J by 2 bases, and 6 bases separated the two germline ends. The CDR3 DNA follows: TGTGCCAGCAGTCCACAACAAGAGACCCAGTACTTC. It translates to CASSPQQETQYF.

The CDR3 loop is CASSVSTGSYEQYF. The CDR3 DNA sequence: TGTGCCAGCAGCGTCTCGACAGGGAGCTACGAGCAGTACTTC. The chain carries TRBV9 and TRBJ2-7, with 7 bases fitting TRBD1. J was trimmed by 3 bases and V by 2 bases; bases with no gene match: 5. CDR1 and CDR2 (germline): SGDLS, YYNGEE. This CDR3 contains 14 residues.

This clonotype has ten or more counts. The rearrangement joins TRBV20-1 to TRBJ2-1, with D possibly matching TRBD2 (6 bases). Trimming removed 3 bases at V and 6 bases at J, with 9 bases between. Germline V gene data show CDR1 as DFQATT and CDR2 as SNEGSKA (reference sequence). This CDR3 region has 12 residues. The CDR3 here is CSASRDSNEQFF. CDR3 in DNA: TGCAGTGCTAGTAGGGACTCCAATGAGCAGTTCTTC.

This clonotype has more than one count but fewer than ten. The CDR3 loop is CASSLVSGGAWYV. The CDR3 DNA sequence: TGTGCCAGCAGCTTGGTCAGCGGGGGGGCGTGGTACGTC. The V gene is TRBV5-6, the J gene TRBJ2-7; the match to TRBD2 covers 10 bases. Germline CDR1 SGHDT, CDR2 YYEEEE. V lost 0 bases and J lost 12; bases outside the gene matches: 6. CDR3 length: 13 amino acids.

This clonotype has more than one count but fewer than ten. V usage is TRBV7-9 and J usage is TRBJ1-5, with 7 bases identical to TRBD1. The CDR3 has 16 amino acids. Germline V CDR1 and CDR2: SEHNR, FQNEAQ (reference sequence). V trimming: 4 bases; J trimming: 0 bases; junction bases outside the gene matches: 6. CDR3 sequence (DNA): TGTGCCAGCAGCTCCGGACAGGACAATAGCAATCAGCCCCAGCATTTT. This codes for CASSSGQDNSNQPQHF.

For the CDR3, the DNA is TGCGCCAGCAGACAGGCGGTGAACACTGAAGCTTTCTTT. It is translated as CASRQAVNTEAFF. This chain joins TRBV5-1 and TRBJ1-1; D perhaps matches TRBD1 (5 bases). Germline V gives CDR1 SGHRS, CDR2 YFSETQ. The CDR3 is 13 amino acids. V lost 5 bases and J lost 0, with 8 bases in between. Using reference TRBV5-1 and TRBJ1-1 for the parts outside the CDR3, the full variable domain is KAGVTQTPRYLIKTRGQQVTLSCSPISGHRSVSWYQQTPGQGLQFLFEYFSETQRNKGNFPGRFSGRQFSNSRSEMNVSTLELGDSALYLCASRQAVNTEAFFGQGTRLTVV.

The sample holds a few counts of this clonotype. V usage is TRBV6-4 and J usage is TRBJ1-2, with D maybe TRBD1 (5 bases). Germline V CDR1 and CDR2: MRHNA, SNTAGT. V was shortened by 2 bases and J by 0 bases, with 16 bases between the two germline ends. This CDR3 comprises 17 residues. CDR3 protein: CASSDQKGSSTNYGYTF. CDR3 sequence (DNA): TGTGCCAGCAGTGACCAGAAGGGGTCAAGTACTAACTATGGCTACACCTTC.

This clonotype was observed at least ten times. A read error may produce the germline difference seen at one junction end. The V gene is TRBV6-5, the J gene TRBJ1-1; tentatively, D is TRBD1 (6 bases). This CDR3 contains 11 residues. Germline V CDR1 and CDR2: MNHEY, SVGAGI. CDR3 nucleotides: TGCGCCAGCAGCGGGGGGACAGAAGCTTTCTTT. Translating gives CASSGGTEAFF.

The chain couples TRBV7-2 to TRBJ1-1; D gene uncertain. This CDR3 spans 15 amino acids. Trimming removed 1 base at V and 5 bases at J, with 14 bases between. Germline CDR1 reads SGHTA; CDR2 reads FQGNSA. The CDR3 DNA follows: TGTGCCAGCAGCTTAGGAACAGCGAGTACAACTGAAGCTTTCTTT. Translation: CASSLGTASTTEAFF.

CDR3 DNA: TGCGCCAGCAGCTTGTTGGCTAGCTCAGATACGCAGTATTTT. Protein product: CASSLLASSDTQYF. J is TRBJ2-3 and V is TRBV5-1; D is possibly TRBD2 (5 bases). V shed 1 base and J shed 4 bases, with 10 bases lying between them. CDR3 size: 14 residues. CDR1 and CDR2 from the germline V gene are SGHRS and YFSETQ.

This clonotype was picked up a small number of times. The gene calls are TRBV3-1 and TRBJ2-5, with 8 bases identical to TRBD1. The ends lost 4 bases at V and 9 bases at J; junction bases unmatched: 13. Germline CDR1 reads LGHDT; CDR2 reads YNNKEL (reference sequence). The CDR3 is 15 amino acids. The CDR3 region has the DNA TGTGCCAGCAGCCTTACTCAGGCAGGGGGCCTAGCCCAGTACTTC. Protein sequence: CASSLTQAGGLAQYF.

The genes are TRBV6-6 and TRBJ2-1, with D tentatively TRBD1 (5 bases). Trimming shortened V by 4 bases and J by 8 bases, and 9 bases separated the two germline ends. This CDR3 is 12 amino acids long. Germline lookup yields CDR1 MNHNY and CDR2 SVGAGI (reference sequence). CDR3: CASSFRGDEQFF. The CDR3 DNA reads TGTGCCAGCAGTTTTAGGGGCGATGAGCAGTTCTTC.

The CDR3 DNA reads TGTGCCAGCAGCTTCCGCGGTAGGCCCAAAAACATTCAGTACTTC. Protein sequence: CASSFRGRPKNIQYF. V and J are TRBV7-7 and TRBJ2-4; D gene ambiguous. This CDR3 spans 15 amino acids. Deletions cut 3 bases from V and 2 bases from J, with 11 bases between. From germline, CDR1 is SSHAT and CDR2 FNYEAQ (reference sequence).

This sequence joins TRBV7-6 and TRBJ1-6; 7 bases are a match to TRBD1. In germline, CDR1 is SGHVS, CDR2 FNYEAQ. V lost 5 bases to trimming and J lost 7 bases; unmatched junction nucleotides: 5. The CDR3 spans 14 residues. The chain's CDR3 is CASSAGTANSPLHF. The CDR3 nucleotides are TGTGCCAGCAGCGCGGGGACAGCCAATTCACCCCTCCACTTT.